This T cell receptor beta chain was documented in a study of PD-1 blockade in classical Hodgkin lymphoma. Notes on this clone: Its antigen is undetermined.

Study-level results: By C4D1, diversity of CD4+ TCRs had risen significantly, whereas that of CD8+ TCRs had not.

Every patient had relapsed following autologous stem cell transplantation, and cohorts differed in brentuximab vedotin exposure. Using immunoSEQ multiplex PCR, the repertoire was profiled, and TCRdb retains in-frame clones only, with some absent. Of about 61,000 clones in the sample, more than 80% were seen once. This sequence originates from a human donor with classical Hodgkin lymphoma. The sequences come from peripheral blood mononuclear cells (PBMCs), collected at baseline.

The CDR3 nucleotides read TGTGCCTGGAGTGTCCTCTTTGAGGGTGGTGAGGGCTACACCTTC. Its protein is CAWSVLFEGGEGYTF. J is TRBJ1-2 and V is TRBV30; D is uncertain. The CDR3 has 15 residues. Germline assignment: CDR1 GTSNPN and CDR2 SVGIG (reference sequence). The V gene lost 0 bases and the J gene lost 8 bases, with 19 bases spanning the gap.